These 27 T cell receptor beta chains came from one sample sequenced in a study of blood T cell repertoires in COVID-19. The repertoire was sequenced with immunoSEQ multiplex PCR; TCRdb's copy has only in-frame clones and lacks some. Of around 120,000 clones in the sample, over 70% were seen once. The sample was peripheral blood. These receptors were taken from a man aged 65 to 85 with acute or convalescent COVID-19.

This chain uses TRBV19 with TRBJ1-4, with D maybe TRBD1 (5 bases). CDR1 and CDR2 from the germline V gene are LNHDA and SQIVND (reference sequence). Trimming took off 6 bases at V and 7 bases at J, with 12 bases between the two ends. This CDR3 region has 13 residues. The CDR3 bases are TGTGCCAGTAGGGGGGGTCGTGCTGAAAAACTGTTTTTT. It translates to CASRGGRAEKLFF.

The chain's CDR3 is CASSREDREETQYF. In nucleotides, the CDR3 is TGTGCCAGCAGCCGAGAGGACAGGGAAGAGACCCAGTACTTC. V gene TRBV3-1 (or the pseudogene TRBV3-2) combines with J gene TRBJ2-5, with TRBD1 identical over 8 bases. This CDR3 comprises 14 residues. V shed 4 bases and J 3 bases; nucleotides not matched to a gene: 4. The germline V gene encodes CDR1 LGHDT and CDR2 YNNKEL (reference sequence).

The chain combines TRBV5-1 with TRBJ1-1; TRBD1 might be the D (6 bases). Germline CDR1 and CDR2: SGHRS and YFSETQ. V was pared by 4 bases and J by 11 bases, with 15 bases between. The CDR3 sequence is 12 residues long. CDR3 sequence reads: CASSPQGFKAFF. DNA for the CDR3: TGCGCCAGCAGCCCACAGGGTTTTAAGGCTTTCTTT.

The chain couples TRBV6-5 to TRBJ1-1, with TRBD1 matching over 9 bases. The CDR3 has 14 residues. The germline V gene encodes CDR1 MNHEY and CDR2 SVGAGI. With 8 bases clipped from V and 4 bases from J, the junction kept 8 bases outside the gene matches. The chain's CDR3 is CASSSQGAGTEAFF. The DNA of the CDR3 is TGTGCCAGCTCCTCACAGGGGGCAGGCACTGAAGCTTTCTTT.

This chain uses TRBV5-1 with TRBJ1-1; 9 positions match TRBD1. The CDR3 consists of 16 residues. Trimming at V came to 6 bases and at J to 1 base, leaving 10 bases not matched to a gene. Germline V gene sequence: CDR1 SGHRS, CDR2 YFSETQ. The CDR3 nucleotides read TGCGCCAGCACCTTCACTGGACAGGGGACGAACACTGAAGCTTTCTTT. It codes for CASTFTGQGTNTEAFF.

The chain combines TRBV5-4 with TRBJ1-4; weak D call: TRBD1 (5 bases). Germline V gene sequence: CDR1 SGHNT, CDR2 YYREEE (reference sequence). Trimming left V 1 base short and J 3 bases short, with 7 bases between. The CDR3 contains 14 residues. This CDR3 reads CASSLWGANEKLFF. CDR3 bases: TGTGCCAGCAGCTTGTGGGGCGCTAATGAAAAACTGTTTTTT.

This chain's CDR3 is CASRPQGAEKLFF. CDR3 nucleotides: TGTGCCAGCAGGCCCCAGGGGGCTGAAAAACTGTTTTTT. The V gene is TRBV3-1 (or the pseudogene TRBV3-2), the J gene TRBJ1-4; 8 bases align to TRBD1. Trimming took 6 bases from V and 7 from J; bases not matched to a gene: 4. CDR1 and CDR2 from the germline V gene are LGHDT and YNNKEL (reference sequence). The CDR3 consists of 13 residues.

The genes are TRBV4-2 and TRBJ2-1; 9 bases agree with TRBD2. CDR1 is LGHNA and CDR2 is YNFKEQ in the germline V gene. CDR3 length: 13 amino acids. The V gene end was trimmed by 0 bases and the J gene end by 16 bases; junction bases not matched to a gene: 7. For the CDR3, the DNA is TGTGCCAGCAGCCAAGAGGTCGGCGGGGGGGTCTTCTTC. Translation gives CASSQEVGGGVFF.

The count of this clone is one. The chain has TRBV5-1 and TRBJ1-1; D remains ambiguous. Germline values: CDR1 SGHRS, CDR2 YFSETQ. The CDR3 spans 12 residues. The V end lost 5 bases, the J end lost 8 bases, and 13 bases lay between the germline ends. CDR3 in DNA: TGCGCCAGCAGTCCCGATAGACACGAAGCTTTCTTT. Amino acids: CASSPDRHEAFF.

The chain recombines TRBV21-1 with TRBJ2-3; the table names TRBD1, a call not compared with the DNA. TRBV21-1 is a recognized pseudogene. This CDR3 has 14 residues. The CDR3 region is CASSARQGGDTQYF. The DNA for the CDR3 is TGTGCCAGCAGCGCTCGACAGGGGGGCGATACGCAGTATTTT.

This clone was detected only once. The CDR3 loop is CASSLTQRAGNTIYF. The CDR3, as DNA: TGTGCCAGCAGCTTGACCCAGAGGGCTGGAAACACCATATATTTT. V and J are TRBV5-8 and TRBJ1-3, with D hard to call. The CDR3 is 15 residues long. CDR1 and CDR2 from the germline V gene are SGHTS and YDEGEE. Trimming removed 1 base at V and 2 bases at J, with 10 bases between.

Here the CDR3 reads CASSLGAGGNTGELFF. The CDR3 region has the DNA TGCGCCAGCAGCTTGGGTGCAGGGGGTAACACCGGGGAGCTGTTTTTT. The rearrangement links TRBV5-1 to TRBJ2-2; 7 nucleotides agree with TRBD1. The J segment lost 2 bases and the V segment lost 0 bases, leaving 4 bases of the junction unmatched. CDR1 and CDR2 from the germline V gene are SGHRS and YFSETQ. The CDR3 runs to 16 residues.

This clone was observed once. CDR3 in DNA: TGTGCCAGCAGCAAGCTTATCGGGGGGGGCGGCGATGAGCAGTTCTTC. This codes for CASSKLIGGGGDEQFF. The V and J genes are TRBV7-9 and TRBJ2-1; 8 nucleotides agree with TRBD2. This CDR3 has 16 amino acids. Germline V gives CDR1 SEHNR, CDR2 FQNEAQ (reference sequence). V lost 5 bases to trimming and J lost 8 bases; unmatched junction nucleotides: 14.

Only one count was recorded for this clone. The rearrangement joins TRBV16 to TRBJ2-7, with D perhaps TRBD1 (6 bases). This CDR3 is 14 amino acids long. Looked up from germline, CDR1 is KGHSY and CDR2 is FQNENV. The V and J ends lost 4 bases and 3 bases respectively, with 13 bases between them. CDR3 residues: CASSRDTINYEQYF. For the CDR3, the DNA is TGTGCCAGCAGCCGGGACACCATAAACTACGAGCAGTACTTC. The entire variable domain, with the rest obtained from reference TRBV16 and TRBJ2-7, is as follows: GEEVAQTPKHLVRGEGQKAKLYCAPIKGHSYVFWYQQVLKNEFKFLISFQNENVFDETGMPKERFSAKCLPNSPCSLEIQATKLEDSAVYFCASSRDTINYEQYFGPGTRLTVT.

On this clone itself: This could be a read error, since a much larger clone is one nucleotide away. V is TRBV9 and J is TRBJ1-2, with 9 bases matching TRBD1. J lost 4 bases, V lost 3 bases, and 1 base had no gene match. The CDR3 extends over 13 amino acids. In germline, CDR1 is SGDLS, CDR2 YYNGEE. The CDR3: CASSETGGYGYTF. The CDR3 DNA sequence: TGTGCCAGCAGCGAGACAGGGGGCTATGGCTACACCTTC.

This chain joins TRBV6-5 and TRBJ2-1; 9 bases are shared with TRBD2. V lost 5 bases, J lost 5 bases, and 7 bases stayed unmatched. From germline, CDR1 is MNHEY and CDR2 SVGAGI. This CDR3 is 15 amino acids long. Written as DNA, the CDR3 is TGTGCCAGCAGTACCCCGGCGGGGGGGAACAATGAGCAGTTCTTC. This codes for CASSTPAGGNNEQFF.

The chain uses TRBV27 and TRBJ2-7; 7 bases map to TRBD1. After removal of 10 bases from V and 8 bases from J, the junction contained 14 bases not matched to a gene. Germline V gives CDR1 MNHEY, CDR2 SMNVEV (reference sequence). This CDR3 is built from 13 residues. As DNA, the CDR3 is TGTGCCACCACGGAAGGTAGGGGGCTCAAGCAGTACTTC. Its translation is CATTEGRGLKQYF.

The table lists this clone with a count of one. V and J are TRBV5-4 and TRBJ2-3; 12 bases agree with TRBD1. The CDR3 is 15 residues long. V dropped 4 bases and J dropped 4; count of bases not matched to a gene: 4. Germline V gene data show CDR1 as SGHNT and CDR2 as YYREEE (reference sequence). The CDR3, as DNA: TGTGCCAGCAGCCGGGACAGGGGGCTGGCAGATACGCAGTATTTT. This encodes CASSRDRGLADTQYF.

V usage is TRBV7-2 and J usage is TRBJ1-2, with 8 bases fitting TRBD1. CDR1 and CDR2 from the germline V gene are SGHTA and FQGNSA. This CDR3 comprises 15 residues. Trimming cost V 5 bases and J 1 base; bases outside gene matches: 6. The CDR3 loop reads CASSAQGVNNYGYTF. CDR3 DNA sequence: TGTGCCAGCAGCGCACAGGGGGTCAATAACTATGGCTACACCTTC.

The V gene is TRBV20-1, the J gene TRBJ1-2; TRBD1 agrees at 7 bases. Germline CDR1 reads DFQATT; CDR2 reads SNEGSKA (reference sequence). CDR3 size: 11 residues. The junction had 6 bases not matched to a gene; V was cut back by 3 bases and J by 11 bases. The CDR3 DNA is TGCAGTGCTAGTGGCCGGGACAGATACACCTTC. Protein sequence: CSASGRDRYTF.

V and J are TRBV3-1 (or the pseudogene TRBV3-2) and TRBJ1-6; 9 bases are a match to TRBD1. The CDR3 length is 16 residues. The germline V gene encodes CDR1 LGHDT and CDR2 YNNKEL (reference sequence). Unmatched junction bases numbered 7, after V lost 2 bases and J lost 8 bases. CDR3: CASSQKPDRGHSPLHF. The CDR3 DNA follows: TGTGCCAGCAGCCAAAAGCCGGACAGGGGTCATTCACCCCTCCACTTT.

The chain combines TRBV6-2 or TRBV6-3 with TRBJ2-7; TRBD2 is a possible D gene (6 bases). Trimming took off 5 bases at V and 2 bases at J, with 19 bases between the two ends. Germline V gene sequence: CDR1 MNHEY, CDR2 SVGEGT. The CDR3 has 16 amino acids. The CDR3 DNA is TGTGCCAGCAGTAAGGCTTGGCGGGGATGGACCTACGAGCAGTACTTC. Its translation is CASSKAWRGWTYEQYF.

V and J are TRBV7-2 and TRBJ2-4; no clear D. CDR3 length: 17 residues. The ends were cut back, 1 base at V and 0 bases at J, with 13 bases in the middle. Germline V lookup: CDR1 SGHTA, CDR2 FQGNSA. Here the CDR3 reads CASSLDLELLAKNIQYF. In DNA form, the CDR3 reads TGTGCCAGCAGCTTAGACCTGGAGCTACTAGCCAAAAACATTCAGTACTTC.

The chain joins TRBV7-8 to TRBJ1-5; D may be TRBD1 (5 bases). The V gene lost 5 bases and the J gene lost 3 bases, with 11 bases spanning the gap. There are 14 residues in the CDR3. Germline V gene sequence: CDR1 SGHVS, CDR2 FQNEAQ. The DNA of the CDR3 is TGTGCCAGCAGCCGAGACAGAAACAATCAGCCCCAGCATTTT. Amino acids: CASSRDRNNQPQHF. The full variable domain, its missing parts supplied by reference TRBV7-8 and TRBJ1-5, is GAGVSQSPRYKVAKRGQDVALRCDPISGHVSLFWYQQALGQGPEFLTYFQNEAQLDKSGLPSDRFFAERPEGSVSTLKIQRTQQEDSAVYLCASSRDRNNQPQHFGDGTRLSIL.

The rearrangement uses TRBV4-3 and TRBJ2-5; 10 nucleotides line up with TRBD2. CDR1 LGHNA and CDR2 YSLEER come from the germline V gene. This CDR3 contains 16 residues. V trimming: 5 bases; J trimming: 5 bases; junction bases outside the gene matches: 11. The DNA for the CDR3 is TGCGCCAGCAGCTCCGGTGGAGCGGGGGGGTCGGAGACCCAGTACTTC. This encodes CASSSGGAGGSETQYF.

The chain combines TRBV4-1 with TRBJ1-2; no firm D call. Germline CDR1 is MGHRA and CDR2 is YSYEKL. V shed 1 base and J shed 5 bases, with 5 bases lying between them. The CDR3 covers 12 residues. DNA for the CDR3: TGCGCCAGCAGCCAAGGCCAGTATGGCTACACCTTC. Encoded protein: CASSQGQYGYTF.

V usage is TRBV5-1 and J usage is TRBJ1-5; no clear D gene. V was pared by 0 bases and J by 7 bases, with 11 bases between. CDR3 length equals 14 residues. Germline CDR1 and CDR2: SGHRS and YFSETQ. This CDR3 is CASSLGIAEQPQHF. DNA of the CDR3: TGCGCCAGCAGCTTGGGAATAGCAGAGCAGCCCCAGCATTTT.